The clone carrying this TCR beta chain showed up just a few times. Deletions cut 5 bases from V and 7 bases from J, with 20 bases between. In germline, CDR1 is SGHTA, CDR2 FQGNSA. The CDR3 has 15 residues. The source of the sample is a study of blood T cell repertoires in COVID-19. How the authors handled the data: Reference gene primer amplification in the assay estimated nucleated cell counts. Sequenced by immunoSEQ multiplex PCR; TCRdb stores in-frame clones only, minus some. The V and J calls and the clone size are those of that table, but D and trimming were determined from the DNA. The table lists more than 80,000 clones, roughly 80% of them singletons.

V is TRBV7-2 and J is TRBJ1-1; D gene ambiguous. The sequenced sample consisted of peripheral blood. The TCR originated in a woman aged 55-69 years with acute or convalescent COVID-19. The CDR3 coding sequence is TGTGCCAGCAGCCCCACCGCCCGGGGTCCCCGTGAAGCTTTCTTT. It specifies CASSPTARGPREAFF.